The 26 T cell receptor beta chains presented below share a single source sample, sequenced in a study of T cells after yellow fever vaccination. Each CDR3 protein gets one entry after TCRdb re-called the 5' RACE reads with MiXCR. Here the sample spans about 340,000 distinct CDR3 sequences, under 15% being singletons. Specimen: CD4+ T cells sorted from PBMCs, collected 15 days after the yellow fever booster vaccination. Every receptor here comes from a man between 18 and 35 years old who received the YFV17D yellow fever vaccine.

The chain couples TRBV5-4 to TRBJ1-5; no firm D call. Germline V CDR1 and CDR2: SGHNT, YYREEE (reference sequence). This CDR3 is 15 amino acids long. Trimming took off 0 bases at V and 0 bases at J, with 7 bases between the two ends. The CDR3 DNA follows: TGTGCCAGCAGCTTGGAGGATCGTAGCAATCAGCCCCAGCATTTT. Translation: CASSLEDRSNQPQHF. The full variable domain, its missing parts supplied by reference TRBV5-4 and TRBJ1-5, is ETGVTQSPTHLIKTRGQQVTLRCSSQSGHNTVSWYQQALGQGPQFIFQYYREEENGRGNFPPRFSGLQFPNYSSELNVNALELDDSALYLCASSLEDRSNQPQHFGDGTRLSIL.

The chain is built from TRBV4-1 and TRBJ1-2, with 11 bases fitting TRBD1. Germline lookup yields CDR1 MGHRA and CDR2 YSYEKL. Trimming removed 3 bases from V and 4 bases from J; junction bases left unmatched: 4. This CDR3 has 15 amino acids. Here the CDR3 reads CASSQDRGLSYGYTF. CDR3 bases: TGCGCCAGCAGCCAGGACAGGGGGCTTAGCTATGGCTACACCTTC.

This clonotype was counted only a few times. The chain recombines TRBV2 with TRBJ2-7; 10 bases match TRBD1. The ends lost 6 bases at V and 10 bases at J; junction bases unmatched: 12. This CDR3 is 14 amino acids long. CDR1 is SNHLY, CDR2 FYNNEI, per germline. The CDR3 loop reads CASSTDPGTGDQYF. CDR3 DNA sequence: TGTGCCAGCAGCACCGACCCCGGGACAGGGGACCAGTACTTC. Filled out from reference TRBV2 and TRBJ2-7, the complete variable domain reads EPEVTQTPSHQVTQMGQEVILRCVPISNHLYFYWYRQILGQKVEFLVSFYNNEISEKSEIFDDQFSVERPDGSNFTLKIRSTKLEDSAMYFCASSTDPGTGDQYFGPGTRLTVT.

This clonotype showed up just a few times. J is TRBJ1-1 and V is TRBV10-1; 7 bases line up with TRBD1. Germline loops: CDR1 WNHNN, CDR2 SYGVQD (reference sequence). Trimming cost V 4 bases and J 5 bases; bases outside gene matches: 7. This CDR3 comprises 14 residues. The CDR3 sequence: CASSGATGTTEAFF. Written as DNA, the CDR3 is TGCGCCAGCAGTGGGGCGACAGGGACTACTGAAGCTTTCTTT.

This clonotype was detected ten times or more. V and J are TRBV7-3 and TRBJ2-3, with TRBD2 matching over 10 bases. Losses at the gene ends were 5 bases for V and 1 base for J; bases not matched to a gene: 3. This CDR3 spans 15 amino acids. The germline V gene encodes CDR1 SGHTA and CDR2 FQGTGA. In nucleotides, the CDR3 is TGTGCCAGCAGCCGCGGACTAGCGGGCACAGATACGCAGTATTTT. Translation: CASSRGLAGTDTQYF.

The V call is TRBV18, the J call TRBJ2-5; D unresolved. Trimming removed 2 bases at V and 7 bases at J, with 8 bases between. Per germline, CDR1 KGHSH and CDR2 LQKENI. CDR3 size: 12 residues. The CDR3 spells CASSPTKGTQYF. In DNA, the CDR3 is TGTGCCAGCTCACCAACGAAGGGGACCCAGTACTTC.

Remarks on this clonotype: An end of the junction differs from the germline gene, which may be a read error. This chain links TRBV11-1 with TRBJ1-3; D possibly corresponds to TRBD1 (5 bases). The CDR3 runs 15 residues. Germline assignment: CDR1 SGHAT and CDR2 FQDESV (reference sequence). The CDR3 bases are TGTGCCAGCACCGACCAGGGTCCCTCTGGAATCACCATATATTTT. Its protein product is CASTDQGPSGITIYF.

This clonotype was seen a few times. The chain carries TRBV19 and TRBJ2-6, with a weak D call TRBD2 (6 bases). V lost 0 bases, J lost 2 bases, and 8 bases lay in between. Germline CDR1 and CDR2: LNHDA and SQIVND (reference sequence). The CDR3 runs 16 residues. CDR3 sequence reads: CASSIEGRPGANVLTF. The CDR3 DNA follows: TGTGCCAGTAGTATAGAGGGGAGGCCTGGGGCCAACGTCCTGACTTTC. Looking up the rest from reference TRBV19 and TRBJ2-6 gives the full variable domain: DGGITQSPKYLFRKEGQNVTLSCEQNLNHDAMYWYRQDPGQGLRLIYYSQIVNDFQKGDIAEGYSVSREKKESFPLTVTSAQKNPTAFYLCASSIEGRPGANVLTFGAGSRLTVL.

This clonotype was recorded many times. This chain connects TRBV15 to TRBJ2-5; TRBD2 matches 9 bases. V shed 3 bases and J 1 base; nucleotides not matched to a gene: 3. The CDR3 consists of 15 residues. Germline lookup yields CDR1 LNHNV and CDR2 YYDKDF (reference sequence). For the CDR3, the DNA is TGTGCCACCAGCAGGGCTAGCGGGACCCAAGAGACCCAGTACTTC. This codes for CATSRASGTQETQYF.

The CDR3 DNA reads as TGTGCCAGCAGCCGGTCGGGGGGGCCAGATACGCAGTATTTT. It codes for CASSRSGGPDTQYF. This chain joins TRBV7-2 and TRBJ2-3, with 8 bases lining up with TRBD2. The junction had 5 bases not matched to a gene; V was cut back by 5 bases and J by 4 bases. The CDR3 runs to 14 residues. CDR1 and CDR2 from the germline V gene are SGHTA and FQGNSA.

The chain uses TRBV6-6 and TRBJ2-7, with D perhaps TRBD1 (5 bases). The CDR3 runs to 12 residues. The V end lost 8 bases, the J end lost 2 bases, and 10 bases lay between the germline ends. CDR1 is MNHNY and CDR2 is SVGAGI in the germline V gene (reference sequence). CDR3 nucleotide sequence: TGTGCCAGCCTGAGCAGGGCCTACGAGCAGTACGTC. Protein sequence: CASLSRAYEQYV.

The chain is built from TRBV7-9 and TRBJ1-2, with a tentative D call TRBD1 (5 bases). The V and J ends lost 7 bases and 4 bases respectively, with 19 bases between them. CDR1 and CDR2 from the germline V gene are SEHNR and FQNEAQ (reference sequence). This CDR3 comprises 15 residues. In nucleotides, the CDR3 is TGTGCCAGCACCTTGGTGGGGCGGGATGGCTATGGCTACACCTTC. Translating it yields CASTLVGRDGYGYTF.

This clonotype was counted a few times. This chain uses TRBV4-3 with TRBJ2-2; no firm D call. CDR3 size: 13 residues. Germline V gene sequence: CDR1 LGHNA, CDR2 YSLEER. The ends were cut back, 2 bases at V and 3 bases at J, with 4 bases in the middle. The CDR3 is CASSQFDTGELFF. The CDR3 nucleotides are TGCGCCAGCAGCCAATTTGACACCGGGGAGCTGTTTTTT.

This sequence joins TRBV9 and TRBJ2-3; D is uncertain. Germline lookup yields CDR1 SGDLS and CDR2 YYNGEE. V was pared by 0 bases and J by 4 bases, with 12 bases between. The CDR3 consists of 15 residues. The CDR3 sequence: CASSVGGVSADTQYF. The CDR3 DNA reads TGTGCCAGCAGCGTAGGAGGCGTTAGTGCAGATACGCAGTATTTT.

There are a few counts of this clonotype. The chain recombines TRBV6-2 or TRBV6-3 with TRBJ1-5, with D tentatively TRBD1 (6 bases). The germline V and J ends were trimmed by 2 bases and 3 bases, with 14 bases remaining between them. Germline assignment: CDR1 MNHEY and CDR2 SVGEGT. The CDR3 totals 16 residues. For the CDR3, the DNA is TGTGCCAGCAGTTACATGTACGGGGGCCCCAATCAGCCCCAGCATTTT. Protein sequence: CASSYMYGGPNQPQHF.

This clonotype appeared many times. V gene TRBV11-2 combines with J gene TRBJ2-3; D not certain. Per germline, CDR1 SGHAT and CDR2 FQNNGV. The CDR3 has 12 residues. The germline V and J ends were trimmed by 3 bases and 5 bases, with 6 bases remaining between them. The CDR3 bases are TGTGCCAGCAGCTTCGGGCTAGATACGCAGTATTTT. Encoded protein: CASSFGLDTQYF.

This clonotype was found once. The chain is built from TRBV7-9 and TRBJ2-7; TRBD1 agrees at 11 bases. The CDR3 has 17 residues. The trim removed 2 bases at V and 7 bases at J, leaving 13 bases unmatched. CDR1 is SEHNR and CDR2 is FQNEAQ in the germline V gene (reference sequence). CDR3 DNA: TGTGCCAGCAGCTTACGCCGTGTAGGACAGGGGGCTAAAGAGCAGTACTTC. Amino acid sequence: CASSLRRVGQGAKEQYF.

The V and J genes are TRBV4-2 and TRBJ1-3, with TRBD1 as a possible D gene (5 bases). Germline V gene sequence: CDR1 LGHNA, CDR2 YNFKEQ. This CDR3 has 14 residues. Trimming removed 8 bases at V and 0 bases at J, with 11 bases between. Here the CDR3 DNA reads TGTGCCAGCGGTCGGCAGGGCTCTGGAAACACCATATATTTT. Amino acid sequence: CASGRQGSGNTIYF.

Many counts were recorded for this clonotype. This chain uses TRBV4-3 with TRBJ2-3, with no clear D. Germline CDR1 LGHNA, CDR2 YSLEER. This CDR3 is 14 amino acids long. V was clipped by 3 bases and J by 2 bases, with 9 bases between them. CDR3 residues: CASSHDTNTDTQYF. CDR3 nucleotide sequence: TGCGCCAGCAGCCATGATACCAACACAGATACGCAGTATTTT.

V and J are TRBV6-5 and TRBJ1-1; a possible D gene is TRBD1 (6 bases). This CDR3 spans 19 amino acids. Germline V gene sequence: CDR1 MNHEY, CDR2 SVGAGI. V lost 0 bases, J lost 3 bases, and 23 bases lay in between. This CDR3 is CASSYSLSADRPRDTEAFF. CDR3 DNA sequence: TGTGCCAGCAGTTACTCGTTATCCGCTGACAGGCCTAGGGACACTGAAGCTTTCTTT.

The chain combines TRBV12-3 or TRBV12-4 with TRBJ1-3; no clear D. The V gene lost 9 bases and the J gene lost 0 bases, with 9 bases spanning the gap. The CDR3 contains 13 residues. CDR3 bases: TGTGCCAGGGCGGAACTCTCTGGAAACACCATATATTTT. It specifies CARAELSGNTIYF.

The gene calls are TRBV7-3 and TRBJ1-1; possible D gene TRBD1, 5 bases. The V end lost 5 bases, the J end lost 4 bases, and 11 bases lay between the germline ends. Germline CDR1 SGHTA, CDR2 FQGTGA. The CDR3 has 13 residues. Here the CDR3 DNA reads TGTGCCAGCAGCAAACAGGTGCGCACTGAAGCTTTCTTT. It translates to CASSKQVRTEAFF.

The rearrangement joins TRBV18 to TRBJ2-3; D gene uncertain. CDR1 and CDR2 (germline): KGHSH, LQKENI. The CDR3 loop spans 14 amino acids. The V gene lost 3 bases and the J gene lost 6 bases, with 13 bases spanning the gap. In nucleotides, the CDR3 is TGTGCCAGCTCACCCCCGATGCCGCTGGATACGCAGTATTTT. Translated, it gives CASSPPMPLDTQYF.

This clonotype was seen at least ten times. The chain joins TRBV4-1 to TRBJ2-5, with 9 bases aligning to TRBD1. The junction had 7 bases not matched to a gene; V was cut back by 3 bases and J by 2 bases. The CDR3 has 16 residues. Germline lookup yields CDR1 MGHRA and CDR2 YSYEKL. The CDR3 DNA follows: TGCGCCAGCAGCCAGGAGGGACAGGGAAGGCAAGAGACCCAGTACTTC. This codes for CASSQEGQGRQETQYF.

The rearrangement joins TRBV27 to TRBJ2-7, with 7 bases fitting TRBD1. Germline V CDR1 and CDR2: MNHEY, SMNVEV (reference sequence). V shed 2 bases, J shed 7 bases, and the junction held 8 bases outside the gene matches. The CDR3 length is 14 residues. This CDR3 reads CASSLEGTAQEQYF. The CDR3, as DNA: TGTGCCAGCAGTTTAGAAGGGACAGCCCAAGAGCAGTACTTC.

This chain connects TRBV5-8 to TRBJ2-7, with D hard to call. CDR1 and CDR2 from the germline V gene are SGHTS and YDEGEE. V was pared by 4 bases and J by 5 bases, with 10 bases between. The CDR3 has 12 amino acids. The CDR3 bases are TGTGCCAGCAGCCCCCAGAGGCACGAGCAGTACTTC. This sequence encodes CASSPQRHEQYF. Combining the CDR3 with reference TRBV5-8 and TRBJ2-7 gives the whole variable domain EAGVTQSPTHLIKTRGQQATLRCSPISGHTSVYWYQQALGLGLQFLLWYDEGEERNRGNFPPRFSGRQFPNYSSELNVNALELEDSALYLCASSPQRHEQYFGPGTRLTVT.